The 10 T cell receptor beta chains in this list originate from one sample, sequenced in a study of shared clonotypes between healthy human individuals. It was CD45RO-negative cells, positively selected for CCR7, that made up naive CD8 cells, with terminally differentiated effector memory CD45RA+ cells excluded. The table came from immunoSEQ multiplex PCR; TCRdb's copy has only in-frame clones and leaves some out. The sample holds roughly 1,800,000 clones; around 96% are singletons and the top ten take 1.2%. Sequenced sample: naive CD8+ T cells sorted from blood. These receptors came from a man aged 18 to 29 in good health.

The chain uses TRBV5-8 and TRBJ2-7, with a weak D call TRBD2 (6 bases). Germline V lookup: CDR1 SGHTS, CDR2 YDEGEE. The CDR3 extends over 16 amino acids. Deletions cut 0 bases from V and 1 base from J, with 14 bases between. The CDR3 region is CASSLASGLLSYEQYF. The CDR3 DNA reads TGTGCCAGCAGCTTGGCCTCGGGACTTCTTTCCTACGAGCAGTACTTC.

The chain links TRBV6-5 to TRBJ2-7; possible D gene TRBD1, 6 bases. Germline loops: CDR1 MNHEY, CDR2 SVGAGI. The ends were cut back, 6 bases at V and 0 bases at J, with 12 bases in the middle. The length of the CDR3 is 14 residues. The CDR3 spells CASRPQGSSYEQYF. DNA of the CDR3: TGTGCCAGCAGGCCTCAGGGGAGCTCCTACGAGCAGTACTTC.

This chain links TRBV5-1 with TRBJ2-1, with 11 bases identical to TRBD2. Germline V gene sequence: CDR1 SGHRS, CDR2 YFSETQ. This CDR3 spans 15 amino acids. J lost 5 bases, V lost 4 bases, and 5 bases had no gene match. The CDR3 DNA follows: TGCGCCAGCAGCCCGGGACTAGCGGCCAACAATGAGCAGTTCTTC. This sequence encodes CASSPGLAANNEQFF.

V gene TRBV10-3 combines with J gene TRBJ2-2, with 11 bases aligning to TRBD2. The germline V gene has CDR1 ENHRY and CDR2 SYGVKD. Trimming removed 2 bases from V and 5 bases from J; junction bases left unmatched: 10. The length of the CDR3 is 18 residues. Here the CDR3 DNA reads TGTGCCATCAGTGAGCCTATAGCGGGGGGGCCGAGGACCGGGGAGCTGTTTTTT. As protein: CAISEPIAGGPRTGELFF.

The rearrangement joins TRBV4-1 to TRBJ1-5; D not resolved. Trimming took off 4 bases at V and 3 bases at J, with 13 bases between the two ends. Germline assignment: CDR1 MGHRA and CDR2 YSYEKL. The length of the CDR3 is 15 residues. In DNA form, the CDR3 reads TGCGCCAGCAGCCCAGTGGACCGAATCAATCAGCCCCAGCATTTT. Protein sequence: CASSPVDRINQPQHF.

The table lists this clone with a count of one. The V and J genes are TRBV7-8 and TRBJ2-7; no definite D call. This CDR3 is 13 amino acids long. Per the germline V gene, CDR1 is SGHVS and CDR2 is FQNEAQ. Trimming removed 2 bases from V and 4 bases from J, with 9 bases in between. CDR3 region: CASSLTGWYEQYF. The DNA for the CDR3 is TGTGCCAGCAGCTTAACCGGTTGGTACGAGCAGTACTTC.

Concerning this clone itself: The same CDR3 also results from other DNA sequences found in this sample. The rearrangement uses TRBV9 and TRBJ1-4; 8 bases map to TRBD1. Germline CDR1 is SGDLS and CDR2 is YYNGEE. CDR3 length equals 15 residues. V shed 3 bases and J 0 bases; nucleotides not matched to a gene: 1. CDR3: CASSATGATNEKLFF. CDR3 coding DNA: TGTGCCAGCAGCGCGACAGGGGCAACTAATGAAAAACTGTTTTTT.

This sequence joins TRBV12-5 and TRBJ1-1, with TRBD1 identical over 10 bases. Germline V CDR1 and CDR2: LGHNT, FRNRAP. The CDR3 has 15 residues. Trimming cost V 2 bases and J 6 bases; bases outside gene matches: 6. The CDR3: CASGLPGQGVSEAFF. The CDR3 nucleotides are TGTGCTAGTGGTTTGCCCGGACAGGGGGTCTCTGAAGCTTTCTTT.

The rearrangement uses TRBV4-1 and TRBJ2-1; 10 bases are shared with TRBD2. The CDR3 length is 17 residues. Per germline, CDR1 MGHRA and CDR2 YSYEKL. The J segment lost 4 bases and the V segment lost 3 bases, leaving 9 bases of the junction unmatched. CDR3 DNA: TGCGCCAGCAGCCAGAGGGCTCTAGCGGGAGTGTACAATGAGCAGTTCTTC. Protein sequence: CASSQRALAGVYNEQFF.

This rearrangement joins TRBV2 to TRBJ2-2, with D perhaps TRBD1 or TRBD2 (5 bases each). The CDR3 sequence is 17 residues long. Trimming shortened V by 4 bases and J by 2 bases, and 17 bases separated the two germline ends. CDR1 is SNHLY, CDR2 FYNNEI, per germline. As DNA, the CDR3 is TGTGCCAGCAGTGGAGAAGGTGACGGGGCTAACACCGGGGAGCTGTTTTTT. Amino acid sequence: CASSGEGDGANTGELFF.